The 12 T cell receptor beta chains below all came from one sample that was sequenced in a study of vaccination effects on CD4 cells after COVID-19. Antigen-specific CD4+ T cells were expanded (with viral peptide pools) by the ViraFEST assay ahead of sequencing. CD4+ T cells were isolated after approximately 10 days of culture. Vaccinees lacked prior SARS-CoV-2 infection and tested negative for nucleocapsid antibodies. Repertoires were generated with immunoSEQ multiplex PCR, while TCRdb's copy carries only in-frame clones and drops some. The sample holds tens of thousands of clones, 77% seen once. The antigens of these receptors remain unknown. Material: CD4+ T cells from PBMCs cultured with HCoV-NL63 spike peptides, obtained before COVID-19 vaccination. Receptors originate from a human donor who received a COVID-19 vaccine.

The chain uses TRBV5-1 and TRBJ2-1, with D possibly being TRBD1 or TRBD2 (6 bases each). Trimming pared 2 bases from V and 8 bases from J, leaving 14 bases between. This CDR3 has 14 residues. Per germline, CDR1 SGHRS and CDR2 YFSETQ. CDR3 sequence reads: CASSFILGGDEQFF. The CDR3 DNA reads as TGCGCCAGCAGCTTCATTCTCGGGGGCGATGAGCAGTTCTTC.

J is TRBJ1-1 and V is TRBV3-1 (or the pseudogene TRBV3-2); possibly TRBD1 for D (5 bases). V was clipped by 0 bases and J by 7 bases, with 15 bases between them. The germline V gene has CDR1 LGHDT and CDR2 YNNKEL (reference sequence). This CDR3 is 15 amino acids long. CDR3 coding DNA: TGTGCCAGCAGCCAAGATAGTGGGGGGTACGGTGAAGCTTTCTTT. Amino acid sequence: CASSQDSGGYGEAFF.

CDR3 in amino acids: CASSTDRAGGQYV. DNA of the CDR3: TGTGCCAGCAGCACGGACAGGGCGGGTGGGCAGTACGTC. The gene calls are TRBV11-2 and TRBJ2-7, with 8 bases matching TRBD1. Germline CDR1 reads SGHAT; CDR2 reads FQNNGV. CDR3 size: 13 residues. V lost 5 bases and J lost 9; bases outside the gene matches: 9.

This clone appeared a few times. The chain has TRBV19 and TRBJ1-5; possibly TRBD1 for D (5 bases). Trimming pared 2 bases from V and 5 bases from J, leaving 10 bases between. CDR3 size: 14 residues. Germline values: CDR1 LNHDA, CDR2 SQIVND (reference sequence). The CDR3 region is CASSIITGDQPQHF. The CDR3 DNA reads as TGTGCCAGTAGTATAATTACGGGGGATCAGCCCCAGCATTTT.

In this sample, this clone turned up once. The chain employs TRBV5-1 and TRBJ2-1; 11 nucleotides line up with TRBD1. The CDR3 covers 17 residues. CDR1 is SGHRS, CDR2 YFSETQ, per germline. The V segment lost 4 bases and the J segment 2 bases; nucleotides outside the gene matches: 8. CDR3 DNA sequence: TGCGCCAGCAGCATGGACAGGGGGCTCCGCACCTACAATGAGCAGTTCTTC. This encodes CASSMDRGLRTYNEQFF.

This clone was recorded only once. The J gene is TRBJ1-4, the V gene TRBV30, with D tentatively TRBD1 (6 bases). V gave up 8 bases and J gave up 4 bases, with 20 bases separating them. The V gene's germline CDR1 is GTSNPN and CDR2 SVGIG (reference sequence). The CDR3 runs 15 residues. The CDR3 protein is CAVEPGALVNEKLFF. The CDR3 DNA sequence: TGTGCCGTGGAGCCAGGGGCGTTGGTTAATGAAAAACTGTTTTTT.

J is TRBJ1-1 and V is TRBV10-2; D might be TRBD1 (6 bases). This CDR3 region has 14 residues. In germline, CDR1 is WSHSY, CDR2 SAAADI. The V end lost 5 bases, the J end lost 2 bases, and 12 bases lay between the germline ends. The CDR3 loop is CASSSTGLNTEAFF. Here the CDR3 DNA reads TGCGCCAGCAGTTCGACAGGACTCAACACTGAAGCTTTCTTT.

V usage is TRBV7-2 and J usage is TRBJ1-1; 7 nucleotides align to TRBD1. Germline CDR1 and CDR2: SGHTA and FQGNSA. The CDR3 is 17 residues long. V lost 5 bases and J lost 1; bases outside the gene matches: 13. CDR3 amino acids: CASSLQGGGLSNTEAFF. The CDR3, as DNA: TGTGCCAGCAGCCTCCAAGGAGGGGGCCTCTCGAACACTGAAGCTTTCTTT.

This clone was picked up a small number of times. The chain carries TRBV7-8 and TRBJ1-1; D unclear. Germline V gene lookup returns CDR1 SGHVS and CDR2 FQNEAQ. V gave up 5 bases and J gave up 9 bases, with 19 bases separating them. CDR3 length: 14 residues. CDR3 nucleotides: TGTGCCAGCAGCCTAGTGGTCGGGAATCATCAAGCTTTCTTT. It codes for CASSLVVGNHQAFF.

The V call is TRBV6-1, the J call TRBJ1-5, with D uncertain. The CDR3 spans 13 residues. The germline V and J ends were trimmed by 3 bases and 13 bases, with 16 bases remaining between them. The germline CDR1 and CDR2 sequences are MNHNS and SASEGT. CDR3 coding DNA: TGTGCCAGCAGTGATTACGCAGTCTTATCTCAGCATTTT. Translating it yields CASSDYAVLSQHF.

V usage is TRBV2 and J usage is TRBJ2-3; D unresolved. V was cut by 8 bases and J by 6 bases, with 15 bases left in between. The CDR3 totals 13 residues. The germline V gene has CDR1 SNHLY and CDR2 FYNNEI. The CDR3 sequence is CASVAGLWDTQYF. The CDR3 DNA sequence: TGTGCCAGCGTGGCCGGGCTGTGGGATACGCAGTATTTT.

The rearrangement uses TRBV15 and TRBJ2-5; 7 positions agree with TRBD2. Losses at the gene ends were 0 bases for V and 5 bases for J; bases not matched to a gene: 3. CDR3 size: 14 residues. The germline gives CDR1 LNHNV, CDR2 YYDKDF (reference sequence). CDR3 region: CATSRDRGEETQYF. For the CDR3, the DNA is TGTGCCACCAGCAGAGATCGGGGGGAGGAGACCCAGTACTTC.